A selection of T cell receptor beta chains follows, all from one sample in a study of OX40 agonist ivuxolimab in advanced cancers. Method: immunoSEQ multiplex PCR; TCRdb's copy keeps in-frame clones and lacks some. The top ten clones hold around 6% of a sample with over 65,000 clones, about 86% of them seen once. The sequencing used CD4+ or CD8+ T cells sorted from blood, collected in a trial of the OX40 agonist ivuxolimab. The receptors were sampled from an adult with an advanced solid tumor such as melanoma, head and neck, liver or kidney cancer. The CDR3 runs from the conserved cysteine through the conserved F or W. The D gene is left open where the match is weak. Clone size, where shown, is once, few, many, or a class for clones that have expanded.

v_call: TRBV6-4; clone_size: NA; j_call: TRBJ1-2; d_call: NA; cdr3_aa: CASSAHSRVHYGYTF; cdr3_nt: TGTGCCAGCAGTGCCCACTCCAGGGTACACTATGGCTACACCTTC
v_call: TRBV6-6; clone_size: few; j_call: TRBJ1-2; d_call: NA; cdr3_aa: CASSYDRTNYGYTF; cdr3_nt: TGTGCCAGCAGTTACGACCGAACTAACTATGGCTACACCTTC
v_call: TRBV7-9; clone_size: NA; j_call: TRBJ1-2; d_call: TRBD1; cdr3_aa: CASSLETGGPYGYTF; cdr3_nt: TGTGCCAGCAGCTTAGAAACAGGGGGCCCTTATGGCTACACCTTC
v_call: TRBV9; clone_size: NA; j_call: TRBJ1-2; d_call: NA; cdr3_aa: CASSVGGQKDGYTF; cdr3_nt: TGTGCCAGCAGCGTCGGAGGACAGAAAGATGGCTACACCTTC
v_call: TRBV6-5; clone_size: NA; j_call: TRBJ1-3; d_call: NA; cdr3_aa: CASSYGAGGNTIYF; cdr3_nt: TGTGCCAGCAGTTATGGGGCGGGAGGAAACACCATATATTTT
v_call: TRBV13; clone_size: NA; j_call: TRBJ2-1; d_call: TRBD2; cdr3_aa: CASSFYSRGGLNEQFF; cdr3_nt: TGTGCCAGCAGCTTTTATTCGCGGGGGGGCTTGAATGAGCAGTTCTTC
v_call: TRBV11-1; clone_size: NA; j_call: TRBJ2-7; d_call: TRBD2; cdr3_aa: CASSPGLAGGPFSYEQYF; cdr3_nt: TGCGCCAGCAGCCCCGGACTAGCGGGGGGGCCGTTCAGCTACGAGCAGTACTTC
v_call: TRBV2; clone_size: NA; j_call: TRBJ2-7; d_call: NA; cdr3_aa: CASSSVQGQYF; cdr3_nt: TGTGCCAGCAGTTCGGTCCAGGGGCAGTACTTC
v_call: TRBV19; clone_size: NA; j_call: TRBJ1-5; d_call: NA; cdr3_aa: CASSIVGGPNQPQHF; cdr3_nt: TGTGCCAGTAGTATAGTAGGAGGACCAAATCAGCCCCAGCATTTT
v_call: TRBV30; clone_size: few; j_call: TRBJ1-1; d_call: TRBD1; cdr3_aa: CAWSSQQGRAFF; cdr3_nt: TGTGCCTGGAGTAGCCAACAGGGGAGAGCTTTCTTT
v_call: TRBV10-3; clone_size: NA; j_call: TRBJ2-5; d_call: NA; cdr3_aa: CAISEFGTPQETQYF; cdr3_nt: TGTGCCATCAGTGAGTTCGGGACACCGCAAGAGACCCAGTACTTC
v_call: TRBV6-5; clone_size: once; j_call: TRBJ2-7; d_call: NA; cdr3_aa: CASSYSNRVNEQYF; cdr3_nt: TGTGCCAGCAGTTACTCTAACAGGGTCAACGAGCAGTACTTC
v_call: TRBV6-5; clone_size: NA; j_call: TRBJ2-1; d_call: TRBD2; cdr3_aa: CASAKVSGNNEQFF; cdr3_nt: TGTGCCAGCGCTAAGGTTAGCGGGAACAATGAGCAGTTCTTC
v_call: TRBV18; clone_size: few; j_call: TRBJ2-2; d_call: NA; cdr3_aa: CASSPNTGELFF; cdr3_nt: TGTGCCAGCTCACCGAACACCGGGGAGCTGTTTTTT
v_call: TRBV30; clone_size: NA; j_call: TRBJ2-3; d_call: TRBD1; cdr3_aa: CASDRENTDTQYF; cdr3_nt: TGTGCCTCCGACAGGGAGAACACAGATACGCAGTATTTT
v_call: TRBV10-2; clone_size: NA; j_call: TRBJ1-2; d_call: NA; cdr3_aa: CASRGGAYGYTF; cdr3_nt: TGCGCCAGCAGAGGAGGGGCCTATGGCTACACCTTC
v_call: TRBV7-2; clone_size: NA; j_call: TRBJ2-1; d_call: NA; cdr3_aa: CASGQRISSYNEQFF; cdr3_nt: TGTGCCAGCGGACAGCGGATCAGCTCCTACAATGAGCAGTTCTTC
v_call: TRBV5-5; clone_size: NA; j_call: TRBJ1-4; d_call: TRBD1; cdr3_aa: CASSPTGRSEKLFF; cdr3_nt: TGTGCCAGCAGCCCGACAGGGAGGTCTGAAAAACTGTTTTTT
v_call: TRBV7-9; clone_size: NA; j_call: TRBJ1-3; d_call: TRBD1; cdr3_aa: CASSLRQGPGNTIYF; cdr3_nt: TGTGCCAGCAGCCTCCGACAGGGACCTGGAAACACCATATATTTT
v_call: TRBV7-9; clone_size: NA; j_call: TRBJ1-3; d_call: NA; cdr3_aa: CASSLEAFRDTIYF; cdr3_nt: TGTGCCAGCAGCTTAGAGGCGTTCCGGGACACCATATATTTT
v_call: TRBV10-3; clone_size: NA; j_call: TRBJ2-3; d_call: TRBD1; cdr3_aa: CAISKGQGRTDTQYF; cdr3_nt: TGTGCCATCAGCAAGGGACAGGGCCGCACAGATACGCAGTATTTT
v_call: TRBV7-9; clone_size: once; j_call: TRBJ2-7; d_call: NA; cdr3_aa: CASSLVMTDYEQYF; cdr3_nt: TGTGCCAGCAGCTTAGTGATGACAGACTACGAGCAGTACTTC
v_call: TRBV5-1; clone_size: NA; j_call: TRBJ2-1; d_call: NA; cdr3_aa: CASTDSNEQFF; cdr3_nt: TGCGCCAGCACGGACTCCAATGAGCAGTTCTTC
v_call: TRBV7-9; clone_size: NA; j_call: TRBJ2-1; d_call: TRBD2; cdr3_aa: CASSLGTSGMGQFF; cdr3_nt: TGTGCCAGCAGCTTAGGGACTAGCGGGATGGGGCAGTTCTTC
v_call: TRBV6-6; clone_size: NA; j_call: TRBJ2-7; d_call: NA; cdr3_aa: CASSYSGRTYEQYF; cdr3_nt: TGTGCCAGCAGTTACTCTGGCCGGACCTACGAGCAGTACTTC
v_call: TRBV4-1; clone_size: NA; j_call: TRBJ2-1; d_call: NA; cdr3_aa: CASSHQSGATDEQFF; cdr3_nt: TGCGCCAGCAGCCACCAATCGGGGGCCACAGATGAGCAGTTCTTC
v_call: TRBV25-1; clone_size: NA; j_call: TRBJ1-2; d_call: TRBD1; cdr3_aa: CASSEAGTGGYGYTF; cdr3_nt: TGTGCCAGCAGTGAGGCCGGGACAGGAGGGTATGGCTACACCTTC
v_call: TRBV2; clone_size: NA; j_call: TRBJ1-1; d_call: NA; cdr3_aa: CASSRPPNTEAFF; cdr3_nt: TGTGCCAGCAGTCGGCCCCCTAACACTGAAGCTTTCTTT
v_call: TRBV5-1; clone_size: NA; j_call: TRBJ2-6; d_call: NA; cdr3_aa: CASSLGVVSGGANVLTF; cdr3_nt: TGCGCCAGCAGCCTAGGGGTAGTTAGCGGTGGGGCCAACGTCCTGACTTTC
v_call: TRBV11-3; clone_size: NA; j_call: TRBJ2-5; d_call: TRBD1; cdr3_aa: CASSWGFRQGGETQYF; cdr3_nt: TGTGCCAGCAGCTGGGGTTTTAGACAGGGTGGAGAGACCCAGTACTTC
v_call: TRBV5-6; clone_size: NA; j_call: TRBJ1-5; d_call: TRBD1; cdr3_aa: CASSTDRDDQPQHF; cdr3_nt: TGTGCCAGCAGCACCGACAGGGATGATCAGCCCCAGCATTTT
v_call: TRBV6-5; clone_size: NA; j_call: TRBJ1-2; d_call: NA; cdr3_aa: CASSYRGHFYYGYTF; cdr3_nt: TGTGCCAGCAGTTACCGGGGACACTTCTACTATGGCTACACCTTC
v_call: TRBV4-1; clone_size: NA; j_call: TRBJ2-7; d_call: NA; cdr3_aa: CASSQDLDHEQYF; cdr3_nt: TGCGCCAGCAGCCAAGATCTAGACCACGAGCAGTACTTC
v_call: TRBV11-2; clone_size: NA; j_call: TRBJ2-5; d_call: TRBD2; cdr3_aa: CASSLTRGGKETQYF; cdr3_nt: TGTGCCAGCAGCTTAACGCGGGGGGGGAAAGAGACCCAGTACTTC
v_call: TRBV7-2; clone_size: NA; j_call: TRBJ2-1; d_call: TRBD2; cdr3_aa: CASSRTSGRHNEQFF; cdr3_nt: TGTGCCAGCAGCCGGACTAGCGGGAGACACAATGAGCAGTTCTTC
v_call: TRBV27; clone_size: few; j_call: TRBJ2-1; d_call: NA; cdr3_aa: CASRLLTLGSYNEQFF; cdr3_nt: TGTGCCAGCCGACTACTTACATTGGGCTCCTACAATGAGCAGTTCTTC
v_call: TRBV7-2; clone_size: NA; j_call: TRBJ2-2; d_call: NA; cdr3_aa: CASSLGSQGIGELFF; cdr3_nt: TGTGCCAGCAGCTTAGGATCTCAGGGGATCGGGGAGCTGTTTTTT
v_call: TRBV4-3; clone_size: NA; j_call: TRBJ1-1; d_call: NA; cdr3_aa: CASSQEVSIMNTEAFF; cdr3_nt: TGCGCCAGCAGCCAAGAAGTCAGTATCATGAACACTGAAGCTTTCTTT
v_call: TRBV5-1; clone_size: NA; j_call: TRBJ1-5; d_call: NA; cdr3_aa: CASSLGPAGNQPQHF; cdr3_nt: TGCGCCAGCAGCTTGGGTCCGGCAGGGAATCAGCCCCAGCATTTT
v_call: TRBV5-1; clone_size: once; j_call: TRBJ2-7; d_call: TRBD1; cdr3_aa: CASSRGPGQLYEQYF; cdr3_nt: TGCGCCAGCAGCCGGGGCCCGGGACAGTTATACGAGCAGTACTTC
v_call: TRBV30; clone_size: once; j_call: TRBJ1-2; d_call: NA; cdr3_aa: CAWSIQHGYTF; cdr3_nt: TGTGCCTGGAGCATCCAGCATGGCTACACCTTC
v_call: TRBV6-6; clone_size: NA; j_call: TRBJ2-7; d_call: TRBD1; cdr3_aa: CASSSGTGGYEQYF; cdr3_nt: TGTGCCAGCTCTTCCGGGACAGGGGGCTACGAGCAGTACTTC
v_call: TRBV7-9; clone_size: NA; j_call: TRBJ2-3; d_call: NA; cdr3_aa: CASSHDRASGTDTQYF; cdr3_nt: TGTGCCAGCAGCCACGACCGGGCCAGCGGCACAGATACGCAGTATTTT
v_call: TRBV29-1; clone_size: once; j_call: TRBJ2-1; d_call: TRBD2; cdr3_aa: CSVDVRGTSIHNEQFF; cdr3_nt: TGCAGCGTCGATGTGAGGGGGACTAGCATCCACAATGAGCAGTTCTTC
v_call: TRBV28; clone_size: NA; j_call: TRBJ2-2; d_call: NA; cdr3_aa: CASHTHTGELFF; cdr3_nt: TGTGCCAGCCACACCCACACCGGGGAGCTGTTTTTT
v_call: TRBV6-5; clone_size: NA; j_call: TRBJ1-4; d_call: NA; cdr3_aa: CASSYYPEKLFF; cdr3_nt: TGTGCCAGCAGTTACTATCCCGAAAAACTGTTTTTT
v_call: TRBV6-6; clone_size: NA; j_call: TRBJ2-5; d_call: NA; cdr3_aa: CASSYRGQETQYF; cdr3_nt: TGTGCCAGCAGTTACCGGGGCCAAGAGACCCAGTACTTC
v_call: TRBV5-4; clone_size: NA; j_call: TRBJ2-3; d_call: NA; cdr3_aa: CASSFSGADTQYF; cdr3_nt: TGTGCCAGCAGTTTTTCAGGGGCAGATACGCAGTATTTT
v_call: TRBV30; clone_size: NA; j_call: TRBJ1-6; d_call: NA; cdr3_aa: CAWRKELRGSSYNSPLHF; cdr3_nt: TGTGCCTGGAGAAAGGAGCTGAGGGGAAGCTCCTATAATTCACCCCTCCACTTT
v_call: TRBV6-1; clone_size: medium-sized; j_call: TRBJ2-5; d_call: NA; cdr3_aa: CASSEYLGIFQETQYF; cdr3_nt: TGTGCCAGCAGTGAATATTTGGGGATATTCCAAGAGACCCAGTACTTC
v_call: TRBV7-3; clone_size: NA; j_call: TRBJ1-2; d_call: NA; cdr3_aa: CASSLTGGYGYTF; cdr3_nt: TGTGCCAGCAGCTTAACAGGGGGCTATGGCTACACCTTC
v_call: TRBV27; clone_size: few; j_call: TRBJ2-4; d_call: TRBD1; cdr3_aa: CASSHRQGTAKNIQYF; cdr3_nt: TGTGCCAGCAGCCATCGACAGGGAACAGCCAAAAACATTCAGTACTTC
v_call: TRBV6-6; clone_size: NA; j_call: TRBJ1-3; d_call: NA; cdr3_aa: CASSYSSYSGNTIYF; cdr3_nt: TGTGCCAGCAGTTACTCGAGCTACTCTGGAAACACCATATATTTT
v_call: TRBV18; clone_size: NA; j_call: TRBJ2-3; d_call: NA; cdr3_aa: CASSPPGGAADTQYF; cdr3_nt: TGTGCCAGCTCACCACCGGGAGGCGCGGCAGATACGCAGTATTTT
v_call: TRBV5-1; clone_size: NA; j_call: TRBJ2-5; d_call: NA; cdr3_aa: CASSSPGLGTQYF; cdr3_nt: TGCGCCAGCAGCTCACCGGGCCTCGGGACCCAGTACTTC